The 25 T cell receptor beta chains given below trace back to one sample, sequenced in a study of blood T cell repertoires in COVID-19. Using immunoSEQ multiplex PCR, the repertoire was profiled, and TCRdb retains in-frame clones only, with some absent. The table has over 70,000 clones, approximately 71% seen once. The source material was peripheral blood. The origin of the receptors is a man in his 70s with COVID-19, enrolled during active disease.

This sequence joins TRBV29-1 and TRBJ2-1; tentatively, D is TRBD1 (6 bases). CDR1 is SQVTM and CDR2 is ANQGSEA in the germline V gene. V lost 4 bases to trimming and J lost 2 bases, with 15 bases between them. This CDR3 is 15 amino acids long. The CDR3 loop reads CSVAGQGSAYNEQFF. The CDR3 DNA follows: TGCAGCGTTGCTGGGCAGGGGTCAGCCTACAATGAGCAGTTCTTC.

The chain recombines TRBV28 with TRBJ1-1; unclear D gene. The CDR3 runs 14 residues. V lost 7 bases to trimming and J lost 2 bases, with 14 bases between them. Germline lookup yields CDR1 MDHEN and CDR2 SYDVKM. The CDR3 sequence is CASTPPGPNTEAFF. The DNA for the CDR3 is TGTGCCAGCACCCCCCCGGGTCCTAACACTGAAGCTTTCTTT.

This sequence joins TRBV9 and TRBJ2-1; D uncertain. Germline V gene sequence: CDR1 SGDLS, CDR2 YYNGEE. Trimming stripped 3 bases from V and 5 bases from J, with 9 bases between. The CDR3 extends over 13 amino acids. The CDR3 region is CASSAQTNNEQFF. The CDR3 nucleotides are TGTGCCAGCAGCGCCCAGACAAACAATGAGCAGTTCTTC.

The chain joins TRBV19 to TRBJ2-1; D not certain. V lost 5 bases and J 8 bases, leaving 19 bases between the germline ends. CDR1 LNHDA and CDR2 SQIVND come from the germline V gene (reference sequence). The CDR3 runs 15 residues. The CDR3 DNA reads as TGTGCCAGTAGTGCTAGTTTAGGTTTCTGGGATGAGCAGTTCTTC. This sequence encodes CASSASLGFWDEQFF.

The rearrangement joins TRBV5-1 to TRBJ1-2; D might be TRBD1 (5 bases). Between the trimmed V and J ends, which lost 3 bases and 2 bases, there was a span of 14 bases. The V gene's germline CDR1 is SGHRS and CDR2 YFSETQ. This CDR3 is built from 15 residues. The CDR3: CASSSLGGANYGYTF. DNA of the CDR3: TGCGCCAGCAGCTCCCTAGGAGGGGCCAACTATGGCTACACCTTC.

The rearrangement joins TRBV6-5 to TRBJ1-2; tentatively, D is TRBD1 (5 bases). Germline V gene sequence: CDR1 MNHEY, CDR2 SVGAGI. The CDR3 is 11 amino acids. V lost 7 bases, J lost 7 bases, and 10 bases lay in between. The CDR3 DNA is TGTGCCAGCAAAGGGGATGGTGGCTACACCTTC. Amino acid sequence: CASKGDGGYTF.

This clone was observed a single time. The chain recombines TRBV7-2 with TRBJ1-2, with TRBD1 matching over 7 bases. V trimming: 4 bases; J trimming: 4 bases; junction bases outside the gene matches: 6. The CDR3 runs to 14 residues. Germline V gene data show CDR1 as SGHTA and CDR2 as FQGNSA. The CDR3 reads CASSSGGQIYGYTF. For the CDR3, the DNA is TGTGCCAGCAGCTCTGGGGGACAGATCTATGGCTACACCTTC. The full variable domain, with the rest looked up from reference TRBV7-2 and TRBJ1-2, is GAGVSQSPSNKVTEKGKDVELRCDPISGHTALYWYRQSLGQGLEFLIYFQGNSAPDKSGLPSDRFSAERTGGSVSTLTIQRTQQEDSAVYLCASSSGGQIYGYTFGSGTRLTVV.

The rearrangement uses TRBV7-2 and TRBJ2-7; D remains ambiguous. Germline assignment: CDR1 SGHTA and CDR2 FQGNSA. Trimming left V 5 bases short and J 1 base short, with 9 bases between. The CDR3 runs 13 residues. In DNA form, the CDR3 reads TGTGCCAGCAGCCGACACGGATCCTACGAGCAGTACTTC. It is translated as CASSRHGSYEQYF.

This clone was observed a handful of times. This sequence joins TRBV12-5 and TRBJ2-1; TRBD2 matches at 8 bases. The CDR3 length is 14 residues. The germline V gene encodes CDR1 LGHNT and CDR2 FRNRAP. With 5 bases clipped from V and 10 bases from J, the junction kept 10 bases outside the gene matches. The CDR3 DNA sequence: TGTGCTAGTGGTCTTCAGGGGACTAGAGGCGAGCAGTTCTTC. This encodes CASGLQGTRGEQFF.

J is TRBJ1-2 and V is TRBV10-3; the match to TRBD1 covers 7 bases. The CDR3 sequence is 15 residues long. V shed 2 bases, J shed 5 bases, and the junction held 8 bases outside the gene matches. Per the germline V gene, CDR1 is ENHRY and CDR2 is SYGVKD. In DNA, the CDR3 is TGTGCCATCAGTGAGCCCGGGACAGTGCGGTATGGCTACACCTTC. Translation gives CAISEPGTVRYGYTF.

V is TRBV7-2 and J is TRBJ1-1; 7 nucleotides align to TRBD1. CDR1 is SGHTA and CDR2 is FQGNSA in the germline V gene. J gave up 5 bases and V 5 bases, and 2 bases lay outside the gene matches. This CDR3 spans 12 amino acids. This CDR3 is CASSIQGTEAFF. CDR3 sequence (DNA): TGTGCCAGCAGCATACAGGGGACTGAAGCTTTCTTT.

The chain carries TRBV28 and TRBJ1-2; 11 bases align to TRBD1. The CDR3 is made up of 13 amino acids. V was pared by 11 bases and J by 6 bases, with 8 bases of the junction left unmatched. Per the germline V gene, CDR1 is MDHEN and CDR2 is SYDVKM. CDR3 in amino acids: CAGRDRGRDGYTF. As DNA, the CDR3 is TGTGCCGGACGGGACAGGGGGAGGGATGGCTACACCTTC.

This chain links TRBV10-3 with TRBJ2-7; no reliable D call. Per the germline V gene, CDR1 is ENHRY and CDR2 is SYGVKD. The CDR3 runs to 11 residues. V lost 6 bases and J 4 bases, leaving 7 bases between the germline ends. The CDR3 DNA sequence: TGTGCCATCAGCCATACATACGAGCAGTACTTC. Protein sequence: CAISHTYEQYF.

This chain connects TRBV28 to TRBJ2-3, with D perhaps TRBD1 (6 bases). There are 15 residues in the CDR3. Deletions cut 5 bases from V and 2 bases from J, with 14 bases between. CDR1 and CDR2 from the germline V gene are MDHEN and SYDVKM. The CDR3 loop reads CASSVQTGDTDTQYF. The CDR3 bases are TGTGCCAGCAGTGTCCAGACAGGAGACACAGATACGCAGTATTTT.

The chain carries TRBV5-1 and TRBJ1-6; the D is unclear. The CDR3 contains 15 residues. Between the trimmed V and J ends, which lost 0 bases and 10 bases, there was a span of 14 bases. Germline CDR1 reads SGHRS; CDR2 reads YFSETQ. The CDR3 DNA reads as TGCGCCAGCAGCTTGGCCGGGAGGGAAGGATCACCCCTCCACTTT. This translates into CASSLAGREGSPLHF.

The chain combines TRBV20-1 with TRBJ2-7; D gene ambiguous. Germline CDR1 is DFQATT and CDR2 is SNEGSKA (reference sequence). The CDR3 has 10 residues. The V end lost 4 bases, the J end lost 5 bases, and 6 bases lay between the germline ends. In DNA, the CDR3 is TGCAGTGCTAAACGGGACGAGCAGTACTTC. Its translation: CSAKRDEQYF.

This clone has a handful of counts. The chain has TRBV2 and TRBJ2-6; 7 bases fit TRBD2. Germline V gene lookup returns CDR1 SNHLY and CDR2 FYNNEI. Unmatched junction bases numbered 7, after V lost 6 bases and J lost 2 bases. The length of the CDR3 is 16 residues. The CDR3 nucleotides read TGTGCCAGCAGCGTCGTGGGAGGGGCTGGGGCCAACGTCCTGACTTTC. Translation: CASSVVGGAGANVLTF.

V gene TRBV7-9 combines with J gene TRBJ2-2; 7 nucleotides line up with TRBD2. Germline lookup yields CDR1 SEHNR and CDR2 FQNEAQ (reference sequence). Germline trimming cut 0 bases from V and 6 bases from J; bases unmatched to any gene: 1. This CDR3 region has 14 residues. DNA of the CDR3: TGTGCCAGCAGCTTAGCGGGAGGGCCCGGGGAGCTGTTTTTT. Encoded protein: CASSLAGGPGELFF.

This rearrangement joins TRBV5-1 to TRBJ1-1, with TRBD1 matching over 7 bases. The J segment lost 0 bases and the V segment lost 4 bases, leaving 9 bases of the junction unmatched. The CDR3 has 16 residues. From germline, CDR1 is SGHRS and CDR2 YFSETQ. The CDR3 nucleotides read TGCGCCAGCAGCCACAGGACAGGTTCAATGAACACTGAAGCTTTCTTT. This translates into CASSHRTGSMNTEAFF.

With respect to this clone: This sample includes further DNA sequences coding for the same CDR3. The chain recombines TRBV5-4 with TRBJ1-1; TRBD1 is a possible D gene (6 bases). Between the trimmed V and J ends, which lost 1 base and 0 bases, there was a span of 7 bases. The germline V gene encodes CDR1 SGHNT and CDR2 YYREEE (reference sequence). The CDR3 covers 14 residues. CDR3 in amino acids: CASSLQGMNTEAFF. The CDR3 DNA reads TGTGCCAGCAGCTTGCAGGGGATGAACACTGAAGCTTTCTTT.

With respect to this clone: One junction end disagrees with the germline gene, perhaps due to a read error. The chain joins TRBV27 to TRBJ2-1; 10 nucleotides line up with TRBD2. The CDR3 runs 18 residues. Germline values: CDR1 MNHEY, CDR2 SMNVEV (reference sequence). CDR3 loop: CASSLCGTSDCSDNEQFF. The CDR3 bases are TGTGCCAGCAGTTTATGTGGGACTAGCGATTGCTCCGACAATGAGCAGTTCTTC.

This rearrangement joins TRBV16 to TRBJ2-1, with 9 bases identical to TRBD1. The CDR3 runs to 16 residues. J was trimmed by 6 bases and V by 2 bases; bases with no gene match: 8. Germline CDR1 and CDR2: KGHSY and FQNENV. CDR3 in amino acids: CASSQEGQGSRNEQFF. DNA of the CDR3: TGTGCCAGCAGCCAAGAGGGACAGGGTAGTCGCAATGAGCAGTTCTTC.

The J gene is TRBJ2-1, the V gene TRBV5-5; TRBD2 agrees at 9 bases. In germline, CDR1 is SGHKS, CDR2 YYEKEE (reference sequence). The length of the CDR3 is 15 residues. V was clipped by 4 bases and J by 5 bases; unmatched bases: 7. The CDR3 DNA sequence: TGTGCCAGCAGCCCCAGCGGGAGGATCGACAATGAGCAGTTCTTC. Protein sequence: CASSPSGRIDNEQFF.

J is TRBJ2-3 and V is TRBV5-1; the match to TRBD2 covers 9 bases. This CDR3 is 16 amino acids long. J lost 4 bases, V lost 1 base, and 7 bases had no gene match. Per germline, CDR1 SGHRS and CDR2 YFSETQ. This CDR3 is CASSLSSGSLSDTQYF. DNA for the CDR3: TGCGCCAGCAGCTTGAGTAGCGGGAGTCTCTCAGATACGCAGTATTTT.

The V call is TRBV5-4, the J call TRBJ2-2; 10 positions agree with TRBD2. The CDR3 extends over 18 amino acids. The germline V gene has CDR1 SGHNT and CDR2 YYREEE (reference sequence). The J segment lost 7 bases and the V segment lost 4 bases, leaving 16 bases of the junction unmatched. CDR3 DNA: TGTGCCAGCAGCCCCGCGCGAGGGCTAGCGGGAGATATCGGGGAGCTGTTTTTT. Translating gives CASSPARGLAGDIGELFF.